Presented here are 16 T cell receptor beta chains from one specimen sequenced in a study of T cell responses to AZD1222 COVID-19 vaccine (dated by TCRdb to the early 2020s). This specimen's time point label, per the study, means: baseline before first vaccination. Libraries were constructed by the immunoSEQ multiplex PCR assay. The table was pulled from immuneACCESS by TCRdb, which kept in-frame rearrangements only. Such tables lose some clones; where checked, under half of the loss comes from unresolved V genes, and the rest has no known cause. The sample data list approximately 140,000 clones, and approximately 90% of these were observed just once. The ten largest clones capture 3.4% of the sample. This specimen was peripheral blood, taken on day 0 of AZD1222 vaccination. Receptors were obtained from an adult in good health.

The chain joins TRBV28 to TRBJ2-1, with 11 bases that match TRBD2. J was trimmed by 4 bases and V by 6 bases; bases with no gene match: 5. The CDR3 is 15 residues long. The germline CDR1 and CDR2 sequences are MDHEN and SYDVKM. CDR3 protein: CASSPGTSGYNEQFF. The CDR3 DNA reads TGTGCCAGCAGCCCCGGGACTAGCGGTTACAATGAGCAGTTCTTC.

The chain links TRBV19 to TRBJ1-6; weak D call: TRBD1 (5 bases). This CDR3 has 14 amino acids. Germline lookup yields CDR1 LNHDA and CDR2 SQIVND (reference sequence). The ends were cut back, 5 bases at V and 7 bases at J, with 12 bases in the middle. As DNA, the CDR3 is TGTGCCAGTAGTGTCTCCGGGACCAATTCACCCCTCCACTTT. Its translation: CASSVSGTNSPLHF. Based on the CDR3 plus reference TRBV19 and TRBJ1-6, the full variable domain is DGGITQSPKYLFRKEGQNVTLSCEQNLNHDAMYWYRQDPGQGLRLIYYSQIVNDFQKGDIAEGYSVSREKKESFPLTVTSAQKNPTAFYLCASSVSGTNSPLHFGNGTRLTVT.

The chain combines TRBV19 with TRBJ1-1; D call uncertain. The CDR3 runs to 12 residues. Germline values: CDR1 LNHDA, CDR2 SQIVND (reference sequence). V lost 3 bases and J 1 base, leaving 3 bases between the germline ends. CDR3 amino acids: CASSIGNTEAFF. The CDR3 coding sequence is TGTGCCAGTAGTATTGGGAACACTGAAGCTTTCTTT.

J is TRBJ1-5 and V is TRBV18, with no clear D. The CDR3 has 13 residues. V lost 6 bases to trimming and J lost 5 bases, with 11 bases between them. CDR1 and CDR2 from the germline V gene are KGHSH and LQKENI. The CDR3 loop reads CASSLGEDQPQHF. Written as DNA, the CDR3 is TGTGCCAGCTCTCTTGGCGAGGATCAGCCCCAGCATTTT.

V gene TRBV3-1 (or the pseudogene TRBV3-2) combines with J gene TRBJ1-4; D may be TRBD1 (5 bases). The germline V gene has CDR1 LGHDT and CDR2 YNNKEL (reference sequence). The CDR3 extends over 14 amino acids. Trimming pared 2 bases from V and 8 bases from J, leaving 12 bases between. CDR3 loop: CASSQRQGGEKLFF. CDR3 bases: TGTGCCAGCAGCCAACGGCAGGGAGGAGAAAAACTGTTTTTT.

V and J are TRBV6-4 and TRBJ2-1; 8 nucleotides agree with TRBD2. This CDR3 spans 13 amino acids. V dropped 5 bases and J dropped 10; count of bases not matched to a gene: 7. The V gene's germline CDR1 is MRHNA and CDR2 SNTAGT. The CDR3 here is CASSRAGVGEQFF. For the CDR3, the DNA is TGTGCCAGCAGTAGAGCGGGAGTAGGAGAGCAGTTCTTC.

The chain has TRBV4-1 and TRBJ1-4; D possibly corresponds to TRBD1 (5 bases). Germline V gene sequence: CDR1 MGHRA, CDR2 YSYEKL. Trimming removed 3 bases at V and 8 bases at J, with 19 bases between. The CDR3 extends over 16 amino acids. CDR3 nucleotides: TGCGCCAGCAGCCACCCAACGGGGGGGGAACGCGAAAAACTGTTTTTT. It yields the protein CASSHPTGGEREKLFF.

The gene calls are TRBV9 and TRBJ2-1, with 8 bases lining up with TRBD2. The CDR3 loop spans 17 amino acids. Germline assignment: CDR1 SGDLS and CDR2 YYNGEE. V lost 3 bases and J lost 4; bases outside the gene matches: 12. CDR3: CASSARRGGTRYNEQFF. CDR3 bases: TGTGCCAGCAGCGCAAGAAGGGGAGGGACTAGATACAATGAGCAGTTCTTC.

The rearrangement uses TRBV5-6 and TRBJ1-2; 7 bases line up with TRBD1. The CDR3 has 16 residues. Unmatched junction bases numbered 15, after V lost 5 bases and J lost 5 bases. Germline assignment: CDR1 SGHDT and CDR2 YYEEEE. The CDR3 DNA reads TGTGCCAGCAGACTACAGACAGGGCAAGAGATTTATGGCTACACCTTC. Amino acid sequence: CASRLQTGQEIYGYTF.

J is TRBJ1-2 and V is TRBV7-9, with D possibly TRBD1 on 5 matching bases. The CDR3 is 15 amino acids. The germline gives CDR1 SEHNR, CDR2 FQNEAQ (reference sequence). The V end was cut by 0 bases, the J end by 2 bases, with 10 bases between. The CDR3 loop is CASSLAVGGNYGYTF. The DNA for the CDR3 is TGTGCCAGCAGCTTAGCCGTGGGGGGAAACTATGGCTACACCTTC.

V and J are TRBV9 and TRBJ2-3; D perhaps matches TRBD2 (6 bases). This CDR3 contains 15 residues. Trimming stripped 0 bases from V and 4 bases from J, with 12 bases between. From germline, CDR1 is SGDLS and CDR2 YYNGEE. CDR3 sequence reads: CASSVVGGVADTQYF. For the CDR3, the DNA is TGTGCCAGCAGCGTAGTTGGCGGGGTGGCAGATACGCAGTATTTT.

This clone occurred once. V usage is TRBV10-3 and J usage is TRBJ2-7, with 8 bases that match TRBD2. Losses at the gene ends were 6 bases for V and 2 bases for J; bases not matched to a gene: 9. The CDR3 has 15 residues. Looked up from germline, CDR1 is ENHRY and CDR2 is SYGVKD. DNA for the CDR3: TGTGCCATCAGCGACGGGACTAGATTGACCTACGAGCAGTACTTC. Its translation is CAISDGTRLTYEQYF.

The CDR3 DNA reads TGCGCCAGCAGCTTGACAGGGTATAACTATGGCTACACCTTC. Its protein is CASSLTGYNYGYTF. This rearrangement joins TRBV5-1 to TRBJ1-2; tentatively, D is TRBD1 (6 bases). Germline-derived CDR1 and CDR2 are SGHRS and YFSETQ. V lost 1 base and J 1 base, leaving 8 bases between the germline ends. This CDR3 has 14 residues.

The chain joins TRBV6-4 to TRBJ2-3, with TRBD2 matching over 9 bases. This CDR3 spans 15 amino acids. After removal of 2 bases from V and 5 bases from J, the junction contained 5 bases not matched to a gene. In germline, CDR1 is MRHNA, CDR2 SNTAGT. For the CDR3, the DNA is TGTGCCAGCAGTGACACCAGCGGGGGGCAAGATACGCAGTATTTT. Translating gives CASSDTSGGQDTQYF.

This clone was observed a single time. The chain joins TRBV25-1 to TRBJ1-3; unclear D gene. The CDR3 sequence is 17 residues long. Deletions cut 2 bases from V and 1 base from J, with 15 bases between. CDR1 is MGHDK and CDR2 is SYGVNS in the germline V gene. The CDR3 region has the DNA TGTGCCAGCAGTGAACCCCCTTTTGGGAGGTCTGGAAACACCATATATTTT. Protein sequence: CASSEPPFGRSGNTIYF. The variable domain in full, with the rest retrieved from reference TRBV25-1 and TRBJ1-3, is EADIYQTPRYLVIGTGKKITLECSQTMGHDKMYWYQQDPGMELHLIHYSYGVNSTEKGDLSSESTVSRIRTEHFPLTLESARPSHTSQYLCASSEPPFGRSGNTIYFGEGSWLTVV.

V usage is TRBV9 and J usage is TRBJ1-6; D possibly corresponds to TRBD1 (5 bases). The V end was cut by 4 bases, the J end by 10 bases, with 15 bases between. From germline, CDR1 is SGDLS and CDR2 YYNGEE. The CDR3 length is 14 residues. This chain's CDR3 is CASSLGRRYSPLHF. The CDR3 DNA reads TGTGCCAGCAGCCTGGGACGGCGGTACTCACCCCTCCACTTT.